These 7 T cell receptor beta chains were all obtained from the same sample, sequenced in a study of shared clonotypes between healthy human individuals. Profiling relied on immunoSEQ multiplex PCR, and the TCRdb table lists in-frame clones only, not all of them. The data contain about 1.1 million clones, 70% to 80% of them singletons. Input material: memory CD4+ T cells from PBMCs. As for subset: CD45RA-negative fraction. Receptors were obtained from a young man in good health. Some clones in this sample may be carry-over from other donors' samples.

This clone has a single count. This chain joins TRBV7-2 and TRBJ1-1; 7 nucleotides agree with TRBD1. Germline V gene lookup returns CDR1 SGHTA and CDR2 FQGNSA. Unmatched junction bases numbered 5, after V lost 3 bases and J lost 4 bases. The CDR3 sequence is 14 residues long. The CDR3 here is CASSLETGPTEAFF. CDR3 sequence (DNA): TGTGCCAGCAGCTTGGAGACAGGGCCCACTGAAGCTTTCTTT. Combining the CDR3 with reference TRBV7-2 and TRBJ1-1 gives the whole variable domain GAGVSQSPSNKVTEKGKDVELRCDPISGHTALYWYRQSLGQGLEFLIYFQGNSAPDKSGLPSDRFSAERTGGSVSTLTIQRTQQEDSAVYLCASSLETGPTEAFFGQGTRLTVV.

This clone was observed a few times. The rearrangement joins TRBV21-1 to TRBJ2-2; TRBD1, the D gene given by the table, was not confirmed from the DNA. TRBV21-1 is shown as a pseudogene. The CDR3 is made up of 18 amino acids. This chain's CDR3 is CASSKEQETGVIAGELFF. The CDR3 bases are TGTGCCAGCAGCAAAGAACAGGAGACAGGGGTAATTGCCGGGGAGCTGTTTTTT.

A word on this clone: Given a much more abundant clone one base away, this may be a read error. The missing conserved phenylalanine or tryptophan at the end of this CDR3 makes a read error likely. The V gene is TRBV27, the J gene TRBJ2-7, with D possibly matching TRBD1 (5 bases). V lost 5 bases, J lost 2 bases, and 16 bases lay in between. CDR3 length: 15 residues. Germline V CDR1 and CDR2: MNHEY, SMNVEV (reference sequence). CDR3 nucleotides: TGTGCCAGCAGTACGACTCGAGACAGACCCTACGAGCAGTACCTC. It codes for CASSTTRDRPYEQYL.

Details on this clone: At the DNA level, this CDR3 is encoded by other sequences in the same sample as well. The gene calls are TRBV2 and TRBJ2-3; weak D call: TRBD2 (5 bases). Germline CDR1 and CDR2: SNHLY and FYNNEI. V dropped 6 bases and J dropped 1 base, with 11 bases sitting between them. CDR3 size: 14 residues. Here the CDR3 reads CASSPSGGTDTQYF. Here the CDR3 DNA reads TGTGCCAGCAGCCCCAGCGGAGGCACAGATACGCAGTATTTT.

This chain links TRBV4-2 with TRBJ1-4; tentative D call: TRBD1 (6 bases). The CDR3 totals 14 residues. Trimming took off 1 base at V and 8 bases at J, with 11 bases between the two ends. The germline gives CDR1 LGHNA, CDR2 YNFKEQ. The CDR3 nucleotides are TGTGCCAGCAGCCAAGGGGGGGCAGAGGAAAAACTGTTTTTT. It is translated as CASSQGGAEEKLFF.

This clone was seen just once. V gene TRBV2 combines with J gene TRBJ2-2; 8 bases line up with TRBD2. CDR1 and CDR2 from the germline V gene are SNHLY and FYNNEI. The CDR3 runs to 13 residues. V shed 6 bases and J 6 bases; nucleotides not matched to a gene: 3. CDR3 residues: CASRGLAAGELFF. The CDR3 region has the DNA TGTGCCAGCAGAGGACTAGCCGCCGGGGAGCTGTTTTTT.

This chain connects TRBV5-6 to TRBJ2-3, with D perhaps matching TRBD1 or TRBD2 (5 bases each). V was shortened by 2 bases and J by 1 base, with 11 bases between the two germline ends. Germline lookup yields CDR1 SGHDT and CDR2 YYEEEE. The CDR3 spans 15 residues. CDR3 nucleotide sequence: TGTGCCAGCAGCTTCGGGGCCACCCGCACAGATACGCAGTATTTT. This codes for CASSFGATRTDTQYF.